A single sample is the source of the 21 T cell receptor beta chains below, sequenced in a study of shared T cell receptors in the human thymus. Produced via immunoSEQ multiplex PCR; TCRdb's table is partial and in-frame only. The table has hundreds of thousands of clones, more than 70% seen once. This sample was shared with a second study, whose subject was human thymus T cells.

The sequenced sample consisted of thymocytes. The receptors derive from a boy younger than two with a congenital heart defect.

V gene TRBV27 combines with J gene TRBJ2-4, with TRBD2 as a possible D gene (6 bases). Looked up from germline, CDR1 is MNHEY and CDR2 is SMNVEV (reference sequence). The ends were cut back, 5 bases at V and 0 bases at J, with 17 bases in the middle. The CDR3 extends over 17 amino acids. The DNA of the CDR3 is TGTGCCAGCAGTAAGATCACGGGAGAGCTAGCCAAAAACATTCAGTACTTC. As protein: CASSKITGELAKNIQYF.

The chain is built from TRBV14 and TRBJ2-1, with TRBD2 matching 11 bases. V lost 0 bases to trimming and J lost 4 bases; unmatched junction nucleotides: 8. The germline V gene encodes CDR1 SGHDN and CDR2 FVKESK. This CDR3 is built from 18 residues. The CDR3 bases are TGTGCCAGCAGCCAAGACCACCCTATAGCGGGGGGGTACAATGAGCAGTTCTTC. Translated, it gives CASSQDHPIAGGYNEQFF. The variable domain in full, completed from reference TRBV14 and TRBJ2-1, reads EAGVTQFPSHSVIEKGQTVTLRCDPISGHDNLYWYRRVMGKEIKFLLHFVKESKQDESGMPNNRFLAERTGGTYSTLKVQPAELEDSGVYFCASSQDHPIAGGYNEQFFGPGTRLTVL.

This chain uses TRBV29-1 with TRBJ2-5; TRBD2 matches at 15 bases. This CDR3 has 14 residues. Germline loops: CDR1 SQVTM, CDR2 ANQGSEA. The V gene end was trimmed by 6 bases and the J gene end by 1 base; junction bases not matched to a gene: 0. As DNA, the CDR3 is TGCAGCGTGGGACTAGCGGGAGGCCAAGAGACCCAGTACTTC. Residues: CSVGLAGGQETQYF. The whole variable domain, remainder taken from reference TRBV29-1 and TRBJ2-5, is SAVISQKPSRDICQRGTSLTIQCQVDSQVTMMFWYRQQPGQSLTLIATANQGSEATYESGFVIDKFPISRPNLTFSTLTVSNMSPEDSSIYLCSVGLAGGQETQYFGPGTRLLVL.

The rearrangement uses TRBV5-1 and TRBJ2-1; 10 nucleotides match TRBD2. CDR3 length equals 22 residues. Germline V lookup: CDR1 SGHRS, CDR2 YFSETQ. V lost 4 bases, J lost 4 bases, and 26 bases stayed unmatched. The CDR3, as DNA: TGCGCCAGCAGCCAACACTCCTCCCCCGGGACTAGCGCCCCGGAGGGTTACAATGAGCAGTTCTTC. Its translation is CASSQHSSPGTSAPEGYNEQFF.

The chain recombines TRBV12-5 with TRBJ1-2; 9 positions match TRBD1. Germline lookup yields CDR1 LGHNT and CDR2 FRNRAP. There are 16 residues in the CDR3. Trimming took 10 bases from V and 8 from J; bases not matched to a gene: 20. As DNA, the CDR3 is TGTGCTATTCAAAGAGCTTACGGGACAGGGCCTATAGGCTACACCTTC. As protein: CAIQRAYGTGPIGYTF.

The rearrangement uses TRBV30 and TRBJ2-2; TRBD2 might be the D (6 bases). The CDR3 totals 16 residues. Germline assignment: CDR1 GTSNPN and CDR2 SVGIG (reference sequence). Trimming took 0 bases from V and 3 from J, leaving 14 bases between them. This CDR3 reads CAWSVSEGLHTGELFF. CDR3 DNA: TGTGCCTGGAGTGTATCGGAGGGGCTTCACACCGGGGAGCTGTTTTTT.

This clone was seen only once. The DNA for the CDR3 is TGCAGCGTGTGGACAGACTCAGCCAAAAACATTCAGTACTTC. It codes for CSVWTDSAKNIQYF. The chain combines TRBV29-1 with TRBJ2-4; D is perhaps TRBD1 (6 bases). V lost 6 bases, J lost 0 bases, and 12 bases lay in between. Germline CDR1 and CDR2: SQVTM and ANQGSEA. The CDR3 is 14 residues long.

The V and J genes are TRBV2 and TRBJ1-1; weak D call: TRBD1 (6 bases). V was cut by 10 bases and J by 5 bases, with 11 bases left in between. Germline V lookup: CDR1 SNHLY, CDR2 FYNNEI. The CDR3 consists of 11 residues. The CDR3 loop reads CANRRGTEAFF. CDR3 nucleotide sequence: TGTGCCAACAGAAGGGGGACTGAAGCTTTCTTT.

V usage is TRBV5-6 and J usage is TRBJ2-7, with D possibly TRBD1 on 6 matching bases. The germline gives CDR1 SGHDT, CDR2 YYEEEE. The CDR3 length is 14 residues. Trimming cost V 2 bases and J 2 bases, with 11 bases left between them. The CDR3 nucleotides are TGTGCCAGCAGCTTAACAGGGTCTACCTACGAGCAGTACTTC. Translating gives CASSLTGSTYEQYF.

The CDR3 DNA sequence: TGCGCCAGCAGCCAAGCCGGGATAGACCCCCGAGGCGAGCAGTACTTC. Translating it yields CASSQAGIDPRGEQYF. This chain uses TRBV4-3 with TRBJ2-7; perhaps TRBD2 as D (5 bases). V gave up 1 base and J gave up 6 bases, with 19 bases separating them. The germline V gene has CDR1 LGHNA and CDR2 YSLEER. The CDR3 is 16 amino acids.

The J gene is TRBJ2-3, the V gene TRBV7-9; 13 bases match TRBD2. Germline V gene lookup returns CDR1 SEHNR and CDR2 FQNEAQ (reference sequence). The ends lost 5 bases at V and 2 bases at J; junction bases unmatched: 7. CDR3 size: 17 residues. The CDR3 loop reads CASSPGTSGENTDTQYF. The CDR3 nucleotides read TGTGCCAGCAGCCCAGGGACTAGCGGGGAAAACACAGATACGCAGTATTTT.

V usage is TRBV30 and J usage is TRBJ2-7; 9 positions match TRBD1. Germline V CDR1 and CDR2: GTSNPN, SVGIG (reference sequence). The CDR3 sequence is 15 residues long. V trimming: 2 bases; J trimming: 5 bases; junction bases outside the gene matches: 10. The CDR3, as DNA: TGTGCCTGGAGTTCGGCCGAGGACAGGGGCCACGAGCAGTACTTC. Amino acids: CAWSSAEDRGHEQYF.

This clone was observed a single time. The chain is built from TRBV5-1 and TRBJ2-2; D is ambiguous. The ends were cut back, 5 bases at V and 4 bases at J, with 12 bases in the middle. The CDR3 loop spans 14 amino acids. Germline CDR1 SGHRS, CDR2 YFSETQ. In nucleotides, the CDR3 is TGCGCCAGCAGATGGTCAACGGGCACCGGGGAGCTGTTTTTT. As protein: CASRWSTGTGELFF.

The chain is built from TRBV9 and TRBJ2-2; 9 bases are a match to TRBD1. V was clipped by 3 bases and J by 2 bases; unmatched bases: 5. In germline, CDR1 is SGDLS, CDR2 YYNGEE. The CDR3 length is 16 residues. CDR3 bases: TGTGCCAGCAGCGCAACGACAGGGGGAAACACCGGGGAGCTGTTTTTT. Its translation: CASSATTGGNTGELFF.

V and J are TRBV5-4 and TRBJ2-7; D gene unclear. The CDR3 runs 14 residues. V lost 5 bases and J 2 bases, leaving 14 bases between the germline ends. Germline CDR1 is SGHNT and CDR2 is YYREEE (reference sequence). CDR3 coding DNA: TGTGCCAGCAGTTTAGACACCCTCCCCTACGAGCAGTACTTC. Its translation is CASSLDTLPYEQYF.

The chain links TRBV4-2 to TRBJ2-7; 10 bases are shared with TRBD2. Trimming cost V 0 bases and J 3 bases; bases outside gene matches: 5. Germline assignment: CDR1 LGHNA and CDR2 YNFKEQ. This CDR3 contains 16 residues. The CDR3, as DNA: TGTGCCAGCAGCCAAGAGACCGGACTAGCGGTCTACGAGCAGTACTTC. This codes for CASSQETGLAVYEQYF.

The rearrangement links TRBV2 to TRBJ2-5; TRBD2 matches 10 bases. The CDR3 length is 17 residues. The J segment lost 4 bases and the V segment lost 5 bases, leaving 13 bases of the junction unmatched. Germline CDR1 SNHLY, CDR2 FYNNEI. This CDR3 reads CASSPKREGRAIETQYF. CDR3 coding DNA: TGTGCCAGCAGTCCCAAGCGGGAGGGCCGGGCAATAGAGACCCAGTACTTC.

This chain uses TRBV5-3 with TRBJ1-5; the D gene is possibly TRBD1 (6 bases). Being an ORF, TRBV5-3 has a function that is uncertain. V lost 2 bases to trimming and J lost 5 bases, with 11 bases between them. The CDR3 has 14 amino acids. In nucleotides, the CDR3 is TGTGCCAGAAGCTTAACAGGGTTCGATCAGCCCCAGCATTTT. Residues: CARSLTGFDQPQHF.

V is TRBV5-1 and J is TRBJ1-4; weak D call: TRBD1 (5 bases). V was trimmed by 2 bases and J by 4 bases, leaving 21 bases between them. This CDR3 contains 18 residues. The germline gives CDR1 SGHRS, CDR2 YFSETQ. The CDR3 DNA reads as TGCGCCAGCAGCTTACATAAGGGAGGGGACCGCTATAATGAAAAACTGTTTTTT. Amino acids: CASSLHKGGDRYNEKLFF.

As DNA, the CDR3 is TGTGCCAGCAGCCACATAGACAGGCTCACTAACTATGGCTACACCTTC. Amino acid sequence: CASSHIDRLTNYGYTF. The V and J genes are TRBV4-2 and TRBJ1-2; a possible D gene is TRBD1 (6 bases). From germline, CDR1 is LGHNA and CDR2 YNFKEQ. Trimming cost V 3 bases and J 0 bases, with 14 bases left between them. This CDR3 contains 16 residues.

The J gene is TRBJ1-2, the V gene TRBV28; D may be TRBD1 (5 bases). This CDR3 has 13 amino acids. The germline V gene encodes CDR1 MDHEN and CDR2 SYDVKM. Trimming removed 4 bases at V and 1 base at J, with 7 bases between. The CDR3 DNA follows: TGTGCCAGCAGTTGGACAAATAACTATGGCTACACCTTC. Its translation is CASSWTNNYGYTF.